This T cell receptor (beta chain) was identified during a study of response to subunit inactivated influenza vaccine. Regarding the study as a whole: The authors proposed limited new T cell recruitment per seasonal influenza vaccination.

A note on this clonotype: Its antigen is unidentified.

TCRdb re-called the RT-PCR reads with MiXCR, one entry per CDR3 protein. The table lists a few hundred thousand distinct CDR3 sequences, 14% of them singletons, with over 8.5% in the top ten. Germline CDR1 is SGDLS and CDR2 is YYNGEE. CDR3 size: 16 residues. V shed 0 bases and J 2 bases; nucleotides not matched to a gene: 6. This chain connects TRBV9 to TRBJ2-5, with 8 bases identical to TRBD2. This specimen consisted of PBMCs from blood, obtained 11 to 12 days after vaccination. The TCR originated in a man in his fifties or sixties who received an inactivated influenza vaccine. This chain's CDR3 is CASSVAAGEGQETQYF. CDR3 coding DNA: TGTGCCAGCAGCGTAGCAGCGGGGGAAGGACAAGAGACCCAGTACTTC.